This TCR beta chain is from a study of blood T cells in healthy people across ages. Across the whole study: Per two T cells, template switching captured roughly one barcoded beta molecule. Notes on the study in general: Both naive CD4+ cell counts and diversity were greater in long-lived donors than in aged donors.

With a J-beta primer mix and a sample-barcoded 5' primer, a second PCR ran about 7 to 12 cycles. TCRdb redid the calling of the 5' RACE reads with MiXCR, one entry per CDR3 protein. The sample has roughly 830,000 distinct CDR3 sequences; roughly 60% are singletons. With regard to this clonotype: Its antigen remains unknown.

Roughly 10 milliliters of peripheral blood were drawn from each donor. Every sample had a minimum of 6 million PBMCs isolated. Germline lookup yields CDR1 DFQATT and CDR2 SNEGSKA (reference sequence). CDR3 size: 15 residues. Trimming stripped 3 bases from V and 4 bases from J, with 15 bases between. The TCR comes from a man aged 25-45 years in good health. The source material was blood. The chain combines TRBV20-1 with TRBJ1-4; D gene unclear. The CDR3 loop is CSARVSRALNEKLFF. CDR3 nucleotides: TGCAGTGCTAGGGTCTCCCGGGCCCTTAATGAAAAACTGTTTTTT.